A single sample is the source of the 16 T cell receptor beta chains below, sequenced in a study of T cell changes during pregnancy in multiple sclerosis. Clones were sequenced by immunoSEQ multiplex PCR, and TCRdb holds only the in-frame ones, with some missing. This repertoire shows tens of thousands of clones, about 92% found once; its top ten account for about 0.25%. The sequencing here drew on CD4+ T cells from peripheral blood mononuclear cells, taken in the third trimester of pregnancy. The receptors stem from a female donor with multiple sclerosis, enrolled in a pregnancy study.

The gene calls are TRBV13 and TRBJ1-1, with D perhaps TRBD1 (6 bases). Trimming left V 1 base short and J 4 bases short, with 13 bases between. The CDR3 runs to 15 residues. CDR1 and CDR2 (germline): PRHDT, FYEKMQ (reference sequence). CDR3 amino acids: CASSLDWGRATEAFF. Here the CDR3 DNA reads TGTGCCAGCAGCTTAGATTGGGGGCGTGCCACTGAAGCTTTCTTT.

The chain couples TRBV5-1 to TRBJ2-7; 13 nucleotides agree with TRBD2. CDR1 is SGHRS, CDR2 YFSETQ, per germline. J gave up 5 bases and V 4 bases, and 6 bases lay outside the gene matches. This CDR3 contains 15 residues. CDR3 sequence: CASSPGLAGLHEQYF. CDR3 in DNA: TGCGCCAGCAGCCCGGGACTAGCGGGACTTCACGAGCAGTACTTC.

This clone was seen a handful of times. V and J are TRBV9 and TRBJ1-6; the match to TRBD1 covers 7 bases. Germline-derived CDR1 and CDR2 are SGDLS and YYNGEE. The CDR3 runs 15 residues. The V segment lost 4 bases and the J segment 10 bases; nucleotides outside the gene matches: 11. As DNA, the CDR3 is TGTGCCAGCAGCCCCCACGAGACAGGGCTCTCACCCCTCCACTTT. This encodes CASSPHETGLSPLHF.

This chain joins TRBV19 and TRBJ1-2; 7 nucleotides match TRBD1. The germline gives CDR1 LNHDA, CDR2 SQIVND (reference sequence). CDR3 length: 15 residues. V lost 5 bases, J lost 9 bases, and 15 bases stayed unmatched. Here the CDR3 DNA reads TGTGCCAGTAGTTTCTTAGGGGGCGTTAGTACGAGCTACACCTTC. This gives the protein CASSFLGGVSTSYTF.

V is TRBV7-2 and J is TRBJ1-3; 7 nucleotides line up with TRBD1. V dropped 5 bases and J dropped 2; count of bases not matched to a gene: 3. The CDR3 is 14 amino acids. Germline-derived CDR1 and CDR2 are SGHTA and FQGNSA. This chain's CDR3 is CASSVGTAGNTIYF. CDR3 coding DNA: TGTGCCAGCAGCGTCGGGACAGCTGGAAACACCATATATTTT.

The rearrangement joins TRBV7-2 to TRBJ2-7; D is possibly TRBD2 (5 bases). The CDR3 loop spans 14 amino acids. The germline V gene has CDR1 SGHTA and CDR2 FQGNSA. V was clipped by 5 bases and J by 2 bases, with 13 bases between them. CDR3 bases: TGTGCCAGCAGCGCCCGGACTGCCCCCTACGAGCAGTACTTC. Residues: CASSARTAPYEQYF.

The rearrangement joins TRBV2 to TRBJ1-5; D remains unclear. The CDR3 contains 15 residues. Trimming pared 1 base from V and 6 bases from J, leaving 13 bases between. Germline assignment: CDR1 SNHLY and CDR2 FYNNEI. The CDR3 region is CASSEGLRAGQPQHF. CDR3 nucleotide sequence: TGTGCCAGCAGTGAAGGGTTGAGGGCGGGTCAGCCCCAGCATTTT.

V gene TRBV4-1 combines with J gene TRBJ2-7; possibly TRBD1 for D (5 bases). V was pared by 3 bases and J by 4 bases, with 19 bases between. CDR1 MGHRA and CDR2 YSYEKL come from the germline V gene. This CDR3 has 16 residues. The CDR3 bases are TGCGCCAGCAGCCAGAGTCAGACAGTCCCCCGATACGAGCAGTACTTC. This gives the protein CASSQSQTVPRYEQYF.

The gene calls are TRBV7-9 and TRBJ1-4; D may be TRBD1 (5 bases). Trimming shortened V by 3 bases and J by 5 bases, and 13 bases separated the two germline ends. The length of the CDR3 is 15 residues. Germline CDR1 and CDR2: SEHNR and FQNEAQ (reference sequence). CDR3 in amino acids: CASSLGGVGNEKLFF. In DNA, the CDR3 is TGTGCCAGCAGCTTGGGAGGGGTCGGAAATGAAAAACTGTTTTTT.

The chain recombines TRBV2 with TRBJ2-5; 7 bases fit TRBD1. The CDR3 loop spans 13 amino acids. CDR1 and CDR2 (germline): SNHLY, FYNNEI. Trimming took 5 bases from V and 5 from J; bases not matched to a gene: 5. The CDR3 here is CASSRGREETQYF. The CDR3 DNA is TGTGCCAGCAGTAGGGGGCGCGAGGAGACCCAGTACTTC.

This chain uses TRBV30 with TRBJ1-6, with TRBD1 matching 7 bases. CDR1 is GTSNPN, CDR2 SVGIG, per germline (reference sequence). CDR3 length equals 15 residues. Trimming cost V 1 base and J 7 bases; bases outside gene matches: 7. The CDR3 DNA follows: TGTGCCTGGAGTGGCTCGAGACAGGGAAATTCACCCCTCCACTTT. Its translation: CAWSGSRQGNSPLHF. Together with reference TRBV30 and TRBJ1-6, the CDR3 gives the full variable domain: SQTIHQWPATLVQPVGSPLSLECTVEGTSNPNLYWYRQAAGRGLQLLFYSVGIGQISSEVPQNLSASRPQDRQFILSSKKLLLSDSGFYLCAWSGSRQGNSPLHFGNGTRLTVT.

The chain employs TRBV7-7 and TRBJ2-1; TRBD2 matches 11 bases. Germline V gene sequence: CDR1 SSHAT, CDR2 FNYEAQ (reference sequence). With 5 bases clipped from V and 4 bases from J, the junction kept 7 bases outside the gene matches. The CDR3 extends over 16 amino acids. The CDR3 reads CASSRSTSGSYNEQFF. CDR3 DNA: TGTGCCAGCAGCCGCTCCACTAGCGGGAGTTACAATGAGCAGTTCTTC.

This sequence joins TRBV7-2 and TRBJ1-4; D gene unclear. The germline V gene has CDR1 SGHTA and CDR2 FQGNSA. The CDR3 has 15 residues. Trimming removed 0 bases from V and 3 bases from J, with 8 bases in between. CDR3 nucleotides: TGTGCCAGCAGCTTAGCCCGCGCGGCTAATGAAAAACTGTTTTTT. This translates into CASSLARAANEKLFF.

The gene calls are TRBV27 and TRBJ1-6, with TRBD1 matching 9 bases. This CDR3 has 15 amino acids. The germline V gene has CDR1 MNHEY and CDR2 SMNVEV (reference sequence). V trimming: 5 bases; J trimming: 7 bases; junction bases outside the gene matches: 6. CDR3 sequence (DNA): TGTGCCAGCAGTCGATCCGGGACAGGGAATTCACCCCTCCACTTT. Its protein is CASSRSGTGNSPLHF.

The rearrangement links TRBV27 to TRBJ2-3; 9 nucleotides agree with TRBD2. Per the germline V gene, CDR1 is MNHEY and CDR2 is SMNVEV (reference sequence). V shed 5 bases and J 5 bases; nucleotides not matched to a gene: 8. This CDR3 is built from 15 residues. CDR3 nucleotides: TGTGCCAGCAGTCGACAATGGACTAGCGTAGATACGCAGTATTTT. It translates to CASSRQWTSVDTQYF.

This chain links TRBV7-2 with TRBJ2-7, with TRBD2 identical over 9 bases. CDR1 and CDR2 from the germline V gene are SGHTA and FQGNSA. The CDR3 length is 16 residues. After removal of 1 base from V and 3 bases from J, the junction contained 7 bases not matched to a gene. The CDR3 DNA follows: TGTGCCAGCAGCTTAGGGCCAGCGGGGGGCGACTACGAGCAGTACTTC. It translates to CASSLGPAGGDYEQYF.